A selection of T cell receptor beta chains follows, all from one sample in a study of blood T cell repertoires in COVID-19. The protocol was immunoSEQ multiplex PCR, while the TCRdb copy is restricted to in-frame clones and leaves out a portion. The data contain 120,000 to 150,000 clones, roughly 80% of them seen just once; the ten biggest clones take up roughly 4.5%. Sequences were obtained from peripheral blood. The receptors stem from a human donor in a cohort sampled during active COVID-19. CDR3s leave out the opening cysteine and the closing phenylalanine or tryptophan. Only part of the rows carry a size: once, few, many, or a class if the clone is expanded.

>TRBJ2-3|NA|TRBV9
ASSVGNAGGSTQY
>TRBJ1-1|NA|TRBV5-6
ASSKTGTEAF
>TRBJ2-7|NA|TRBV27
ASSLGLAGGLEQY
>TRBJ2-7|NA|TRBV5-4
ASSLDEMRAYEQY
>TRBJ2-1|NA|TRBV27
ASSLQGINEQF
>TRBJ2-5|NA|TRBV9
ASSVGPSGGETQY
>TRBJ2-7|NA|TRBV7-2
ASSLVSAYEQY
>TRBJ2-1|NA|TRBV7-3
ASSLNPGANEQF
>TRBJ2-5|once|TRBV11-3
ASSFRGAETQY
>TRBJ1-2|NA|TRBV11-2
ATPWDSYRYT
>TRBJ2-1|few|TRBV9
ASSVGLPINEQF
>TRBJ2-1|NA|TRBV6-5
ASMRTGRYNEQF
>TRBJ1-3|few|TRBV29-1
SVTTGNAGNTIY
>TRBJ2-1|NA|TRBV5-1
ASSSSGGNEQF
>TRBJ1-4|NA|TRBV28
ASSQNRGRREKLF
>TRBJ1-1|NA|TRBV5-1
ASSRTMNTEAF
>TRBJ1-1|NA|TRBV19
ASSEQVNTEAF
>TRBJ2-7|few|TRBV5-1
ASSVGTAYEQY
>TRBJ2-2|NA|TRBV6-5
ASSWAGTNTGELF
>TRBJ2-1|NA|TRBV5-1
ASSPLAGGPEWYNEQF
>TRBJ2-7|NA|TRBV28
ASSPDRLYEQY
>TRBJ2-1|few|TRBV11-2
ASSLGRANEQF
>TRBJ1-4|NA|TRBV2
ASSEGGASNEKLF
>TRBJ2-3|NA|TRBV19
ASSPRGGQVDTQY
>TRBJ2-3|NA|TRBV5-1
ASSFLAGSTDTQY
>TRBJ1-1|NA|TRBV28
ASISGDLNTEAF
>TRBJ2-1|NA|TRBV6-6
ASSVQGLGNEQF
>TRBJ1-2|NA|TRBV28
ASSSSDRSYGYT
>TRBJ2-2|NA|TRBV6-6
ASSLIPSGRLMNTGELF
>TRBJ2-5|NA|TRBV19
ASSINVGGAETQY
>TRBJ2-1|NA|TRBV5-1
ASSLDGIRDEQF
>TRBJ2-7|once|TRBV6-5
ASSYETGTEQY
>TRBJ1-5|NA|TRBV27
ASSLSPGYNQPQH
>TRBJ1-1|NA|TRBV7-9
ASSLKEMNTEAF
>TRBJ2-1|NA|TRBV2
ASSVSDSEDEQF
>TRBJ2-3|once|TRBV28
ASRTRDTQY
>TRBJ2-1|NA|TRBV9
ASSVEGAYYNEQF